Included here is one T cell receptor beta chain sequence, with context. TCRdb keeps only in-frame clones here, not all; method: immunoSEQ multiplex PCR. Of 300,000 to 350,000 clones in the sample, about nine tenths are singletons; the top ten hold less than 2.5%. The data derive from a study of blood T cell repertoires in COVID-19. Looking at the study overall: Spain, Italy and the United States supplied samples that represented acute and convalescent COVID-19.

The CDR3 totals 13 residues. In germline, CDR1 is MNHEY, CDR2 SVGAGI. Unmatched junction bases numbered 4, after V lost 2 bases and J lost 7 bases. The receptor's source is a man aged 18 to 35 with active or convalescent COVID-19. The V and J genes are TRBV6-5 and TRBJ1-1; the match to TRBD1 covers 7 bases. Sequenced sample: peripheral blood. This CDR3 reads CASSYDRVVEAFF. The CDR3 DNA reads as TGTGCCAGCAGTTACGACAGGGTGGTTGAAGCTTTCTTT.